This T cell receptor beta chain was observed in a study of blood T cell repertoires in COVID-19. For the study at large: Researchers got acute and convalescent COVID-19 samples from the United States, Italy and Spain. T cells, B-cell-depleted T cells, or PBMCs provided the cDNA or gDNA that served as material.

The CDR3 totals 15 residues. After removal of 7 bases from V and 3 bases from J, the junction contained 11 bases not matched to a gene. The germline V gene has CDR1 SQVTM and CDR2 ANQGSEA. Per the original methods: Estimates of nucleated cell counts were drawn from the amplification of reference gene primers. Measured with immunoSEQ multiplex PCR; TCRdb has only the in-frame clones, and not every one. The V and J calls and clone size come from that table; D and trimming were worked out from the DNA. The sample yields approximately 150,000 clones, 75% to 85% seen once. The chain has TRBV29-1 and TRBJ2-1, with 8 bases fitting TRBD2. The TCR originated in a man between 65 and 85 years old who had recovered from COVID-19. Sequencing was carried out using peripheral blood. Here the CDR3 reads CSAGGAGTNYNEQFF. CDR3 bases: TGCAGCGCCGGGGGGGCCGGGACAAACTACAATGAGCAGTTCTTC.